The 6 T cell receptor beta chains below come from one sample, sequenced in a study of shared clonotypes between healthy human individuals. Repertoires were generated with immunoSEQ multiplex PCR, while TCRdb's copy carries only in-frame clones and drops some. Among more than 400,000 clones listed, almost 80% were seen once. The sequenced sample consisted of PBMCs. The receptor set was obtained from a woman in her thirties or forties in good health. Some clones in this sample may be carry-over from other donors' samples.

The V call is TRBV7-8, the J call TRBJ2-7; D tentatively fits TRBD1 or TRBD2 (5 bases each). V was shortened by 5 bases and J by 6 bases, with 14 bases between the two germline ends. Germline-derived CDR1 and CDR2 are SGHVS and FQNEAQ. The CDR3 has 13 residues. The CDR3 DNA sequence: TGTGCCAGCAGCCCTCCGAGGGGTGCCGAGCAGTACTTC. Translating it yields CASSPPRGAEQYF.

The rearrangement joins TRBV27 to TRBJ2-1; 9 nucleotides agree with TRBD2. CDR3 length: 15 residues. Germline loops: CDR1 MNHEY, CDR2 SMNVEV (reference sequence). V lost 4 bases to trimming and J lost 8 bases; unmatched junction nucleotides: 9. In DNA, the CDR3 is TGTGCCAGCAGTTCCTTCGCGGGAGGGCAGGATGAGCAGTTCTTC. Protein sequence: CASSSFAGGQDEQFF.

The V and J genes are TRBV20-1 and TRBJ2-5, with unresolved D. The assigned J gene may be wrong: the sequence end matches TRBJ2-7 better. The CDR3 runs to 11 residues. Germline V gene data show CDR1 as DFQATT and CDR2 as SNEGSKA (reference sequence). CDR3: CSARGAYEQYF. The CDR3 bases are TGCAGTGCTAGAGGGGCCTACGAGCAGTACTTC.

This clone has a handful of counts. This chain's CDR3 is CASSYSRREWETQYF. The CDR3 DNA follows: TGTGCCAGCAGTTACTCGAGGCGGGAGTGGGAGACCCAGTACTTC. The rearrangement links TRBV6-5 to TRBJ2-5; 7 nucleotides align to TRBD2. This CDR3 is built from 15 residues. From germline, CDR1 is MNHEY and CDR2 SVGAGI. With V trimmed by 0 bases and J by 5 bases, 6 bases remained unmatched.

J is TRBJ2-2 and V is TRBV7-2, with D possibly matching TRBD2 (6 bases). CDR1 and CDR2 from the germline V gene are SGHTA and FQGNSA. The V gene lost 3 bases and the J gene lost 5 bases, with 13 bases spanning the gap. This CDR3 is built from 15 residues. The CDR3 spells CASSFGGERTGELFF. The CDR3 region has the DNA TGTGCCAGCAGCTTCGGGGGTGAGAGAACCGGGGAGCTGTTTTTT.

Details on this clone: One end of the junction varies from germline; a read error may be responsible. The rearrangement uses TRBV18 and TRBJ2-7, with 8 bases fitting TRBD1. The CDR3 has 14 amino acids. CDR1 is KGHSH and CDR2 is LQKENI in the germline V gene. The CDR3 here is CASSPGTGFSRGHF. CDR3 coding DNA: TGTGCCAGCTCACCCGGGACAGGTTTTTCTCGCGGGCACTTC.